The 21 T cell receptor beta chains below all came from one sample that was sequenced in a study of T cell responses to AZD1222 COVID-19 vaccine. Here immunoSEQ multiplex PCR was the method, and the copy in TCRdb shows in-frame clones only, minus some. This table has about 200,000 clones, roughly 91% appearing once. The source material was peripheral blood, sampled on day 0 of MenACWY control vaccination. The receptors were gathered from an adult in good health.

This chain links TRBV4-2 with TRBJ1-4, with 7 nucleotides matching TRBD1. V shed 1 base and J 4 bases; nucleotides not matched to a gene: 0. The CDR3 is 14 amino acids. From germline, CDR1 is LGHNA and CDR2 YNFKEQ. CDR3 sequence reads: CASSQAGGNEKLFF. The CDR3 DNA follows: TGTGCCAGCAGCCAAGCAGGGGGTAATGAAAAACTGTTTTTT.

This sequence joins TRBV6-2 or TRBV6-3 and TRBJ2-3, with TRBD1 identical over 11 bases. With V trimmed by 4 bases and J by 4 bases, 16 bases remained unmatched. This CDR3 is 19 amino acids long. Germline-derived CDR1 and CDR2 are MNHEY and SVGEGT. The CDR3, as DNA: TGTGCCAGCAGTTTCCCCCGGACAGGGGGCGACGTCGGTCCAGATACGCAGTATTTT. It specifies CASSFPRTGGDVGPDTQYF.

CDR3 sequence (DNA): TGTGCCAGCAGTTTATTAGGGGACCCAGCCTACGAGCAGTACTTC. Protein sequence: CASSLLGDPAYEQYF. This sequence joins TRBV28 and TRBJ2-7; D is perhaps TRBD1 or TRBD2 (5 bases each). The V and J ends lost 1 base and 2 bases respectively, with 12 bases between them. CDR1 is MDHEN, CDR2 SYDVKM, per germline. The CDR3 length is 15 residues.

This clone was found a few times. V and J are TRBV27 and TRBJ2-1; tentative D call: TRBD2 (6 bases). In germline, CDR1 is MNHEY, CDR2 SMNVEV (reference sequence). Trimming took 6 bases from V and 1 from J, leaving 10 bases between them. This CDR3 has 14 amino acids. In DNA, the CDR3 is TGTGCCAGCAGACTAGCCCTATCCTACAATGAGCAGTTCTTC. The encoded protein is CASRLALSYNEQFF.

V is TRBV9 and J is TRBJ2-5, with 9 bases fitting TRBD1. J gave up 4 bases and V 3 bases, and 10 bases lay outside the gene matches. The CDR3 runs 16 residues. Germline V gene sequence: CDR1 SGDLS, CDR2 YYNGEE. DNA of the CDR3: TGTGCCAGCAGCGCGGGGTATGGACAGGGGTCAGAGACCCAGTACTTC. It is translated as CASSAGYGQGSETQYF.

Here the CDR3 reads CAWGRGWETQYF. DNA of the CDR3: TGTGCCTGGGGGAGGGGATGGGAGACCCAGTACTTC. This chain uses TRBV30 with TRBJ2-5; TRBD2 matches at 7 bases. The trim removed 5 bases at V and 5 bases at J, leaving 5 bases unmatched. Germline V gene lookup returns CDR1 GTSNPN and CDR2 SVGIG (reference sequence). CDR3 length equals 12 residues.

This sequence joins TRBV19 and TRBJ1-2, with 7 bases matching TRBD1. CDR1 and CDR2 from the germline V gene are LNHDA and SQIVND (reference sequence). The CDR3 extends over 14 amino acids. With V trimmed by 3 bases and J by 1 base, 2 bases remained unmatched. The CDR3 is CASSIHRGNYGYTF. As DNA, the CDR3 is TGTGCCAGTAGTATTCACAGGGGTAACTATGGCTACACCTTC.

The rearrangement links TRBV2 to TRBJ1-1; 7 bases agree with TRBD1. Unmatched junction bases numbered 4, after V lost 3 bases and J lost 3 bases. The CDR3 length is 14 residues. Germline lookup yields CDR1 SNHLY and CDR2 FYNNEI. The CDR3 here is CASSDRGVYTEAFF. DNA for the CDR3: TGTGCCAGCAGTGACAGGGGGGTGTACACTGAAGCTTTCTTT.

CDR3 loop: CATSPGTGGQGDGYTF. The DNA of the CDR3 is TGTGCCACCAGTCCCGGGACAGGGGGTCAGGGTGATGGCTACACCTTC. The genes are TRBV24-1 and TRBJ1-2, with 11 bases aligning to TRBD1. J was trimmed by 6 bases and V by 6 bases; bases with no gene match: 11. The V gene's germline CDR1 is KGHDR and CDR2 SFDVKD. This CDR3 is built from 16 residues.

The chain couples TRBV19 to TRBJ1-6; 7 bases are a match to TRBD1. CDR1 is LNHDA, CDR2 SQIVND, per germline (reference sequence). Germline trimming cut 6 bases from V and 0 bases from J; bases unmatched to any gene: 8. This CDR3 contains 17 residues. Here the CDR3 reads CASRNLGQSSYNSPLHF. In DNA form, the CDR3 reads TGTGCCAGTAGAAACCTGGGACAGAGCTCCTATAATTCACCCCTCCACTTT.

On this clone: This sample includes further DNA sequences coding for the same CDR3. The chain combines TRBV5-5 with TRBJ2-7; D is ambiguous. Germline loops: CDR1 SGHKS, CDR2 YYEKEE (reference sequence). V was shortened by 6 bases and J by 4 bases, with 11 bases between the two germline ends. This CDR3 comprises 12 residues. The CDR3 DNA is TGTGCCAGCATCCTGTCGGATTACGAGCAGTACTTC. Protein product: CASILSDYEQYF.

The rearrangement joins TRBV4-1 to TRBJ1-2; possibly TRBD1 for D (6 bases). CDR1 and CDR2 (germline): MGHRA, YSYEKL. The CDR3 loop spans 15 amino acids. V lost 4 bases, J lost 7 bases, and 19 bases lay in between. DNA of the CDR3: TGCGCCAGCAGCCTCCTGGCAGGGGCTGAGAGTGGCTACACCTTC. Amino acid sequence: CASSLLAGAESGYTF.

This clone was seen only once. The chain links TRBV30 to TRBJ1-6, with 9 bases identical to TRBD1. The CDR3 runs 14 residues. The germline CDR1 and CDR2 sequences are GTSNPN and SVGIG (reference sequence). The V gene end was trimmed by 2 bases and the J gene end by 12 bases; junction bases not matched to a gene: 8. Here the CDR3 DNA reads TGTGCCTGGAGTTTCACAGGGGGCGGACTACCCCTCCACTTT. Translating it yields CAWSFTGGGLPLHF. Variable domain in full (rest from reference TRBV30 and TRBJ1-6): SQTIHQWPATLVQPVGSPLSLECTVEGTSNPNLYWYRQAAGRGLQLLFYSVGIGQISSEVPQNLSASRPQDRQFILSSKKLLLSDSGFYLCAWSFTGGGLPLHFGNGTRLTVT.

V and J are TRBV18 and TRBJ1-1; tentatively, D is TRBD1 (6 bases). V lost 2 bases and J 2 bases, leaving 9 bases between the germline ends. Germline CDR1 and CDR2: KGHSH and LQKENI. The CDR3 is 14 amino acids. The CDR3 loop reads CASSPAGVNTEAFF. The DNA of the CDR3 is TGTGCCAGCTCACCAGCAGGGGTAAACACTGAAGCTTTCTTT.

The chain couples TRBV5-1 to TRBJ2-2; either TRBD1 or TRBD2 may fit D (5 bases each). The germline V gene has CDR1 SGHRS and CDR2 YFSETQ. Trimming stripped 2 bases from V and 5 bases from J, with 13 bases between. There are 15 residues in the CDR3. CDR3 in amino acids: CASSLMGDRTGELFF. The CDR3 region has the DNA TGCGCCAGCAGCTTAATGGGGGATCGGACCGGGGAGCTGTTTTTT.

The rearrangement joins TRBV10-3 to TRBJ2-2; TRBD2 might be the D (6 bases). The germline V gene has CDR1 ENHRY and CDR2 SYGVKD. The V gene lost 3 bases and the J gene lost 2 bases, with 13 bases spanning the gap. This CDR3 spans 16 amino acids. The CDR3 DNA reads TGTGCCATCAGTGACCCGGGACTCCCAAACACCGGGGAGCTGTTTTTT. Protein: CAISDPGLPNTGELFF.

V and J are TRBV7-9 and TRBJ2-4; 9 bases line up with TRBD2. The ends lost 5 bases at V and 0 bases at J; junction bases unmatched: 2. Germline V gene sequence: CDR1 SEHNR, CDR2 FQNEAQ (reference sequence). There are 15 residues in the CDR3. The CDR3 loop is CASSRSGGAKNIQYF. The CDR3 region has the DNA TGTGCCAGCAGCCGTAGCGGGGGAGCCAAAAACATTCAGTACTTC.

The chain recombines TRBV7-2 with TRBJ2-1; 9 bases match TRBD2. J lost 4 bases, V lost 2 bases, and 0 bases had no gene match. The V gene's germline CDR1 is SGHTA and CDR2 FQGNSA. The CDR3 contains 14 residues. Here the CDR3 DNA reads TGTGCCAGCAGCTTAAGCGGGGGGTACAATGAGCAGTTCTTC. It codes for CASSLSGGYNEQFF.

The rearrangement joins TRBV19 to TRBJ1-2; D unresolved. The germline V gene encodes CDR1 LNHDA and CDR2 SQIVND (reference sequence). Trimming removed 7 bases from V and 3 bases from J, with 12 bases in between. The CDR3 sequence is 13 residues long. As DNA, the CDR3 is TGTGCCAGTACCCCCTTCCAGGACTATGGCTACACCTTC. Translated: CASTPFQDYGYTF.

The chain links TRBV18 to TRBJ1-5; TRBD1 agrees at 9 bases. Germline V gene lookup returns CDR1 KGHSH and CDR2 LQKENI. With V trimmed by 2 bases and J by 6 bases, 8 bases remained unmatched. The CDR3 covers 16 residues. This CDR3 is CASSPKGTGRGQPQHF. In DNA form, the CDR3 reads TGTGCCAGCTCACCAAAAGGGACAGGGCGCGGTCAGCCCCAGCATTTT.

The chain is built from TRBV4-3 and TRBJ1-3; D remains unclear. The ends were cut back, 4 bases at V and 4 bases at J, with 11 bases in the middle. CDR1 and CDR2 from the germline V gene are LGHNA and YSLEER. The CDR3 sequence is 14 residues long. The CDR3 loop is CASSLSTSGNTIYF. CDR3 DNA sequence: TGCGCCAGCAGCCTCAGTACCTCCGGAAACACCATATATTTT.